These T cell receptor beta chains were read from a single sample in a study of blood T cell repertoires in COVID-19. Using immunoSEQ multiplex PCR, the repertoire was profiled, and TCRdb retains in-frame clones only, with some absent. The data show over 45,000 clones, approximately 86% seen once. The sample taken for sequencing was peripheral blood. These receptors were collected from a man aged 40-50 years with COVID-19, enrolled during active disease. Each CDR3 is given with its conserved first and last residue. A D gene is named only where the DNA matches it firmly. Part of the rows lack a size; the others show once, few, many or a class for expanded clones.

>TRBV18|-|-|TRBJ1-2
TGTGCCAGCTCACCCTCTCGGGGGGATGGCTACACCTTC
CASSPSRGDGYTF
>TRBV11-2|medium-sized|TRBD1|TRBJ1-1
TGTGCCAGCAGCTGGTCGGACAGGGGGACTGAAGCTTTCTTT
CASSWSDRGTEAFF
>TRBV7-9|-|TRBD1|TRBJ2-4
TGTGCCAGCAGCCCTGGACAGGCCACCTCTATTCAGTACTTC
CASSPGQATSIQYF
>TRBV7-9|-|TRBD2|TRBJ2-3
TGTGCCAGCAGCTTAGGTCTAGCGGGAGGCTTAACAGATACGCAGTATTTT
CASSLGLAGGLTDTQYF
>TRBV28|-|TRBD2|TRBJ2-7
TGTGCCAGCAATGGCGGGGGGGTGTACGAGCAGTACTTC
CASNGGGVYEQYF
>TRBV7-9|-|TRBD2|TRBJ2-7
TGTGCCTCCCGCCCTAGCGGGAGAGGCTACGAGCAGTACTTC
CASRPSGRGYEQYF
>TRBV29-1|-|-|TRBJ2-2
TGCAGCGGTACTCCAGGGGAGCTGGGGACCGGGGAGCTGTTTTTT
CSGTPGELGTGELFF
>TRBV4-1|-|TRBD2|TRBJ2-4
TGCGCCAGCAGCCAAGAGATGGAAGCGGGGGGGGTCAAAAACATTCAGTACTTC
CASSQEMEAGGVKNIQYF
>TRBV28|-|TRBD2|TRBJ2-1
TGTGCCAGCAGTTCCCCGACTAGCGGGGACCATGAGCAGTTCTTC
CASSSPTSGDHEQFF
>TRBV14|-|-|TRBJ2-5
TGTGCCAGCAGCCAAGGAGGCAGGGTCTGGGGCCAAGAGACCCAGTACTTC
CASSQGGRVWGQETQYF
>TRBV30|-|TRBD1|TRBJ2-7
TGTGCCTGGAGTAACCCAGGACAGGGTATGTACGAGCAGTACTTC
CAWSNPGQGMYEQYF
>TRBV12-5|-|TRBD1|TRBJ1-6
TGTGCTAGTGGTCCCCGCGGACAGGGGGAAAGGAATTCACCCCTCCACTTT
CASGPRGQGERNSPLHF
>TRBV6-6|-|-|TRBJ2-7
TGTGCCAGCAGGGGGGACAAACCCTACGAGCAGTACTTC
CASRGDKPYEQYF
>TRBV27|once|TRBD2|TRBJ2-4
TGTGCCAGCAGTTTACTCCCCTTCACTAGCGGGACCCAAAAAAACATTCAGTACTTC
CASSLLPFTSGTQKNIQYF
>TRBV6-6|-|-|TRBJ1-2
TGTGCCAGCAGAACAGATAACTATGGCTACACCTTC
CASRTDNYGYTF
>TRBV7-2|-|TRBD1|TRBJ2-5
TGTGCCAGCAGCTTAGCGCCAGGGACAGTCCAAGAGACCCAGTACTTC
CASSLAPGTVQETQYF